This passage covers 7 T cell receptor beta chains from one sample sequenced in a study of OX40 agonist ivuxolimab in advanced cancers. The method was immunoSEQ multiplex PCR; TCRdb's version includes in-frame clones alone and lacks a portion of them. The repertoire holds over 60,000 clones, with about 90% as singletons. The sample in question was CD4+ or CD8+ T cells sorted from blood, obtained in a trial of the OX40 agonist ivuxolimab. These receptors were taken from an adult with an advanced solid tumor such as melanoma, head and neck, liver or kidney cancer.

The chain couples TRBV7-6 to TRBJ1-4; D gene ambiguous. This CDR3 region has 14 residues. The germline CDR1 and CDR2 sequences are SGHVS and FNYEAQ. Trimming removed 3 bases from V and 3 bases from J, with 8 bases in between. The CDR3 DNA reads TGTGCCAGCAGCTTGGGGTCAGCTAATGAAAAACTGTTTTTT. This translates into CASSLGSANEKLFF.

The V gene is TRBV5-8, the J gene TRBJ1-2; TRBD1 agrees at 9 bases. This CDR3 region has 13 residues. Germline values: CDR1 SGHTS, CDR2 YDEGEE. The V segment lost 2 bases and the J segment 6 bases; nucleotides outside the gene matches: 2. The CDR3 here is CASSLQGANGYTF. The CDR3 bases are TGTGCCAGCAGCTTACAGGGGGCGAATGGCTACACCTTC.

This clone was recorded once. V usage is TRBV10-2 and J usage is TRBJ1-1; D gene ambiguous. The germline V gene encodes CDR1 WSHSY and CDR2 SAAADI. Deletions cut 5 bases from V and 3 bases from J, with 4 bases between. This CDR3 spans 11 amino acids. The CDR3 bases are TGCGCCAGCAGTTCTTACACTGAAGCTTTCTTT. Encoded protein: CASSSYTEAFF.

The chain recombines TRBV28 with TRBJ1-4; 7 bases map to TRBD1. Trimming cost V 4 bases and J 10 bases; bases outside gene matches: 12. CDR3 length: 15 residues. CDR1 MDHEN and CDR2 SYDVKM come from the germline V gene. The DNA for the CDR3 is TGTGCCAGCAGTTCCCACCAGGGGGACGGGGTAAAACTGTTTTTT. It codes for CASSSHQGDGVKLFF. Using reference TRBV28 and TRBJ1-4 for the parts outside the CDR3, the full variable domain is DVKVTQSSRYLVKRTGEKVFLECVQDMDHENMFWYRQDPGLGLRLIYFSYDVKMKEKGDIPEGYSVSREKKERFSLILESASTNQTSMYLCASSSHQGDGVKLFFGSGTQLSVL.

The chain recombines TRBV15 with TRBJ2-2; tentative D call: TRBD2 (6 bases). The CDR3 has 15 amino acids. Trimming left V 8 bases short and J 0 bases short, with 13 bases between. The germline V gene encodes CDR1 LNHNV and CDR2 YYDKDF (reference sequence). CDR3 DNA sequence: TGTGCCACCTGGGGAGGCAGTGCGAACACCGGGGAGCTGTTTTTT. This gives the protein CATWGGSANTGELFF.

This chain links TRBV6-6 with TRBJ1-5; D ambiguous. CDR3 length: 15 amino acids. Germline assignment: CDR1 MNHNY and CDR2 SVGAGI (reference sequence). V lost 2 bases and J 6 bases, leaving 14 bases between the germline ends. The CDR3 region has the DNA TGTGCCAGCAGTTACGCCCAGGTCGGCGGTCAGCCCCAGCATTTT. Its protein is CASSYAQVGGQPQHF.

The chain employs TRBV15 and TRBJ2-1; 8 nucleotides match TRBD1. The CDR3 contains 17 residues. Germline trimming cut 5 bases from V and 4 bases from J; bases unmatched to any gene: 13. CDR1 is LNHNV and CDR2 is YYDKDF in the germline V gene (reference sequence). The CDR3 reads CATSDRPSGGSYNEQFF. DNA of the CDR3: TGTGCCACCAGCGATAGACCCTCAGGGGGCAGTTACAATGAGCAGTTCTTC.